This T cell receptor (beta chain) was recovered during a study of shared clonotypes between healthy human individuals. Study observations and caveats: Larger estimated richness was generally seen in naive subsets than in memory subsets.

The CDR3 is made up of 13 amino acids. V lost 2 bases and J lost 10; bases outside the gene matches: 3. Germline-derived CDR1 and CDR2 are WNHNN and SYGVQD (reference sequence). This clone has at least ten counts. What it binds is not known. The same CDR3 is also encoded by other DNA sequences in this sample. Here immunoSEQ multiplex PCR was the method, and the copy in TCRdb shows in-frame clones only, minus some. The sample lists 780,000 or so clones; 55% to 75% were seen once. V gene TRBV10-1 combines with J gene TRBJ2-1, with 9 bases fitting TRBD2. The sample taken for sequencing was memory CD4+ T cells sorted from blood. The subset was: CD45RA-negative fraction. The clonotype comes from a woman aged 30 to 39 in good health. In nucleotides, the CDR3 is TGCGCCAGCAGTGAGACCCTAGCGGGAGAGCAGTTCTTC. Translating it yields CASSETLAGEQFF.